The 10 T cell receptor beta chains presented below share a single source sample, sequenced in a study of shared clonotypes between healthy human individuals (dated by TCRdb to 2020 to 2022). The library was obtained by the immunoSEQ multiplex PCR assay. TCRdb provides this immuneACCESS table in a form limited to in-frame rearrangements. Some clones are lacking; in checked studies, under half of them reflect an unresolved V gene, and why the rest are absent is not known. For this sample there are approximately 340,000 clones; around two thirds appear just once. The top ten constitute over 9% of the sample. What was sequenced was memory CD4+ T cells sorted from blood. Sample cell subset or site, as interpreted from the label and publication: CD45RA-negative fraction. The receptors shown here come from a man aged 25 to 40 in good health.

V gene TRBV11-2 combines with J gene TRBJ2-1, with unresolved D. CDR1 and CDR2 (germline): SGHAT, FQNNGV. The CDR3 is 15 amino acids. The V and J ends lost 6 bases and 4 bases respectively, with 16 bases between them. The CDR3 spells CASSSDQYVYNEQFF. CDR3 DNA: TGTGCCAGCAGTTCGGACCAATACGTTTACAATGAGCAGTTCTTC. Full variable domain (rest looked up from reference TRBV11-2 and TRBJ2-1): EAGVAQSPRYKIIEKRQSVAFWCNPISGHATLYWYQQILGQGPKLLIQFQNNGVVDDSQLPKDRFSAERLKGVDSTLKIQPAKLEDSAVYLCASSSDQYVYNEQFFGPGTRLTVL.

CDR3 loop: CASNRPSGSYEQYF. CDR3 DNA: TGTGCCAGCAACCGGCCTAGCGGGAGTTACGAGCAGTACTTC. V gene TRBV5-4 combines with J gene TRBJ2-7; 10 nucleotides match TRBD2. CDR1 is SGHNT and CDR2 is YYREEE in the germline V gene (reference sequence). V was pared by 6 bases and J by 4 bases, with 7 bases of the junction left unmatched. This CDR3 has 14 amino acids. The whole variable domain, remainder taken from reference TRBV5-4 and TRBJ2-7, is ETGVTQSPTHLIKTRGQQVTLRCSSQSGHNTVSWYQQALGQGPQFIFQYYREEENGRGNFPPRFSGLQFPNYSSELNVNALELDDSALYLCASNRPSGSYEQYFGPGTRLTVT.

The CDR3: CASSISLGRSFF. The CDR3 coding sequence is TGTGCCAGTAGTATCAGTTTGGGGCGGTCTTTCTTT. This chain links TRBV19 with TRBJ1-1, with D tentatively TRBD1 (5 bases). V lost 3 bases to trimming and J lost 12 bases, with 14 bases between them. The CDR3 spans 12 residues. Germline CDR1 and CDR2: LNHDA and SQIVND (reference sequence).

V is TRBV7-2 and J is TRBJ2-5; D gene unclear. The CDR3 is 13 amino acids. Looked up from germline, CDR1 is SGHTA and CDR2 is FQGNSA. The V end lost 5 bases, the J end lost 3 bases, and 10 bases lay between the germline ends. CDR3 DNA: TGTGCCAGCAGCCCCGGGCTTGAAGAGACCCAGTACTTC. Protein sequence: CASSPGLEETQYF. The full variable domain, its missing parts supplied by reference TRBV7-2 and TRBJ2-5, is GAGVSQSPSNKVTEKGKDVELRCDPISGHTALYWYRQSLGQGLEFLIYFQGNSAPDKSGLPSDRFSAERTGGSVSTLTIQRTQQEDSAVYLCASSPGLEETQYFGPGTRLLVL.

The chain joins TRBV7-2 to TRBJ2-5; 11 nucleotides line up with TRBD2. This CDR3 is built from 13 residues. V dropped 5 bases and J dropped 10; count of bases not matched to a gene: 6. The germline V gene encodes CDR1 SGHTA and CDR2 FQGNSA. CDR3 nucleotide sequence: TGTGCCAGCAGCGTGAGTAGCGGGAGGGTCCAGTACTTC. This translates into CASSVSSGRVQYF.

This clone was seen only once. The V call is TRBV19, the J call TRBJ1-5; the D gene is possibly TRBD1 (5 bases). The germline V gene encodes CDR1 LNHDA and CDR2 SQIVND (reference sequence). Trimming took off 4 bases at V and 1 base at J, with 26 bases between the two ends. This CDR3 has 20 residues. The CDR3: CASSTPTGRRLSVSNQPQHF. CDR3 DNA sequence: TGTGCCAGTAGTACTCCCACAGGCAGGCGACTTTCTGTAAGCAATCAGCCCCAGCATTTT.

The CDR3 is CASSRGGQIPPRSSPLHF. As DNA, the CDR3 is TGTGCCAGCAGCCGGGGGGGACAGATCCCCCCTCGAAGCTCACCCCTCCACTTT. The rearrangement links TRBV7-9 to TRBJ1-6; 7 nucleotides align to TRBD1. CDR1 is SEHNR and CDR2 is FQNEAQ in the germline V gene (reference sequence). The J segment lost 10 bases and the V segment lost 5 bases, leaving 20 bases of the junction unmatched. The CDR3 runs 18 residues.

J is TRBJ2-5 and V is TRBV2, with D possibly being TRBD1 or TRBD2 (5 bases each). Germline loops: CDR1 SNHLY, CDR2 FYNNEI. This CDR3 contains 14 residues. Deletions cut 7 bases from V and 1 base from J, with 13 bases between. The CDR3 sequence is CASNPRGGQETQYF. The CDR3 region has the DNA TGTGCCAGCAACCCTCGGGGCGGCCAAGAGACCCAGTACTTC.

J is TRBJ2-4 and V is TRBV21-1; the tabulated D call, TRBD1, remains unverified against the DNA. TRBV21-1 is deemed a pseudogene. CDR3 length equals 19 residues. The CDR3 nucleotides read TGTGCCAGCAGCAAAGAAGGCTTAGGACAGGGGGGGATGCAAAACATTCAGTACTTC. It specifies CASSKEGLGQGGMQNIQYF.

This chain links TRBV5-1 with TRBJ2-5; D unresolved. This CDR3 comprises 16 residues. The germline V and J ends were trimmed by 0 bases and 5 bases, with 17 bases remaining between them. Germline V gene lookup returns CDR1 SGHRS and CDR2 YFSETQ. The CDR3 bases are TGCGCCAGCAGCTTGGCCGGCTCCCGTGGTATGGAGACCCAGTACTTC. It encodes CASSLAGSRGMETQYF.